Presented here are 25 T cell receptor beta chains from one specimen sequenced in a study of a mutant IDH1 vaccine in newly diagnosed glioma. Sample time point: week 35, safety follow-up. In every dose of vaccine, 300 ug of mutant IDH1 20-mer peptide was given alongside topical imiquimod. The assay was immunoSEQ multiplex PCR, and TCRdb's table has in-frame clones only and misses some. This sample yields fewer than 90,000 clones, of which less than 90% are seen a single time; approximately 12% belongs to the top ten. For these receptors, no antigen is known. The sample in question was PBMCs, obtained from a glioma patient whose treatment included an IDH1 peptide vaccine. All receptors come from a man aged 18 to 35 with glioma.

The CDR3: CSVDIREWGDTQYF. The CDR3 DNA reads as TGCAGCGTTGATATCCGGGAGTGGGGAGATACGCAGTATTTT. The gene calls are TRBV29-1 and TRBJ2-3; D is perhaps TRBD2 (6 bases). The CDR3 covers 14 residues. V was clipped by 3 bases and J by 5 bases, with 15 bases between them. From germline, CDR1 is SQVTM and CDR2 ANQGSEA.

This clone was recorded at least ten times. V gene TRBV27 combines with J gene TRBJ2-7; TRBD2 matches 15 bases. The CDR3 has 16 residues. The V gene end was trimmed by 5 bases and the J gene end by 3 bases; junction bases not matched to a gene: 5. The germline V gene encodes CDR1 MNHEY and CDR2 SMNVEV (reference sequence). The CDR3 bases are TGTGCCAGCAGTAGCGGACTAGCGGGGGGGCTCTACGAGCAGTACTTC. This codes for CASSSGLAGGLYEQYF.

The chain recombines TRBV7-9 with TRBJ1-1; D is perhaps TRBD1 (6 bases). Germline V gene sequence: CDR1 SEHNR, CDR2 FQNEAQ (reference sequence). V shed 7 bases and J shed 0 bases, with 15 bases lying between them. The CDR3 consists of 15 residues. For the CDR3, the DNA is TGTGCCAGCACGACATCGGGGACAATGAACACTGAAGCTTTCTTT. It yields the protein CASTTSGTMNTEAFF.

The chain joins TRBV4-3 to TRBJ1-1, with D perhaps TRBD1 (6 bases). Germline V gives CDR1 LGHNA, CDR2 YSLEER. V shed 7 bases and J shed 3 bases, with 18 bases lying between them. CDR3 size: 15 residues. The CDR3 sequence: CASTVAPGADTEAFF. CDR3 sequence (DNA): TGCGCCAGCACCGTCGCCCCGGGGGCGGACACTGAAGCTTTCTTT.

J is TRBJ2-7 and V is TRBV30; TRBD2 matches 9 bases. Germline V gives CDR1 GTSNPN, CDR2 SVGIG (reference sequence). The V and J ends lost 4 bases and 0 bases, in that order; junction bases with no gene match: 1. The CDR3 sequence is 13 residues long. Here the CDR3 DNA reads TGTGCCTGGAATAGCGGGGGCTCCTACGAGCAGTACTTC. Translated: CAWNSGGSYEQYF.

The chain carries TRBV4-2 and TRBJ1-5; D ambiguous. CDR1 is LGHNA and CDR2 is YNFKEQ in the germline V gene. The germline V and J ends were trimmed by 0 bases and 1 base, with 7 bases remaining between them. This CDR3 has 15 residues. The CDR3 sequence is CASSQDRGSNQPQHF. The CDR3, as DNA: TGTGCCAGCAGCCAAGATCGAGGGAGCAATCAGCCCCAGCATTTT.

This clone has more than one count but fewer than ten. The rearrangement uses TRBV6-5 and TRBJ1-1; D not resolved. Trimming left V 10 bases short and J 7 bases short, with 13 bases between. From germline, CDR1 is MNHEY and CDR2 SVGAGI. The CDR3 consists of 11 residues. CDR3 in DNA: TGTGCCACCAAAGGTGCCCTTGAAGCTTTCTTT. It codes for CATKGALEAFF.

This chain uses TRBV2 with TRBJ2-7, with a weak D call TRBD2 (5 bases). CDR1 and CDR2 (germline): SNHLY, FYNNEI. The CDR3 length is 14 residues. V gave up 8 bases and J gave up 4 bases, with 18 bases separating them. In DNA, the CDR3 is TGTGCCAGCTTCGCGGAGCGGAGCTATTACGAGCAGTACTTC. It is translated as CASFAERSYYEQYF.

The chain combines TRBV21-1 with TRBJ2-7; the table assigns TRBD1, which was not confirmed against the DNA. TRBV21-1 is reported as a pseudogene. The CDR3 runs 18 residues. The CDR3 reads CASRRAAGQKSPPHEQYF. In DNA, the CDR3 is TGTGCCAGCAGAAGAGCTGCCGGACAGAAAAGTCCCCCTCACGAGCAGTACTTC.

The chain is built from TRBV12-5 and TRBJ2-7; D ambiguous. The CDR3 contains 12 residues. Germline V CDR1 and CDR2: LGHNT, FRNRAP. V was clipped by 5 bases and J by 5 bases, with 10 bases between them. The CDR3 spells CASGTPFDEQYF. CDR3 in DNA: TGTGCTAGTGGTACTCCTTTCGACGAGCAGTACTTC.

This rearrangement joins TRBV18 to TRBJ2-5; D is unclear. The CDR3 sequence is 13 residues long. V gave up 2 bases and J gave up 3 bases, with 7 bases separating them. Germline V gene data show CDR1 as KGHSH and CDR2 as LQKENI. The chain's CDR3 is CASSPGVKETQYF. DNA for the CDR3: TGTGCCAGCTCACCAGGGGTGAAAGAGACCCAGTACTTC.

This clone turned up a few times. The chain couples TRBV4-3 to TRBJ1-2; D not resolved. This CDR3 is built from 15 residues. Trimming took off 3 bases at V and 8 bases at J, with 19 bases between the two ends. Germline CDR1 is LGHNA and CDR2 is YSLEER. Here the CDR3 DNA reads TGCGCCAGCAGCCATGTTGGGGTATCCCTCTACGGCTACACCTTC. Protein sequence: CASSHVGVSLYGYTF.

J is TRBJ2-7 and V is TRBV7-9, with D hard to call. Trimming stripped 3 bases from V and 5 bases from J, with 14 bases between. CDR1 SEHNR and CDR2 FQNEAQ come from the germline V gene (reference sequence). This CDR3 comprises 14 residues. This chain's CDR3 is CASSLDWSGHEQYF. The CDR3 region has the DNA TGTGCCAGCAGCTTGGATTGGTCCGGCCACGAGCAGTACTTC. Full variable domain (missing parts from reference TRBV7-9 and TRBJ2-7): DTGVSQNPRHKITKRGQNVTFRCDPISEHNRLYWYRQTLGQGPEFLTYFQNEAQLEKSRLLSDRFSAERPKGSFSTLEIQRTEQGDSAMYLCASSLDWSGHEQYFGPGTRLTVT.

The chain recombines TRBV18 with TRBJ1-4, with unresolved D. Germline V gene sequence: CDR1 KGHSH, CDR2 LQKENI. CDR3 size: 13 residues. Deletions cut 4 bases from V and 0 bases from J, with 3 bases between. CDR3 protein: CASSRATNEKLFF. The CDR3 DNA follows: TGTGCCAGCTCACGAGCAACTAATGAAAAACTGTTTTTT.

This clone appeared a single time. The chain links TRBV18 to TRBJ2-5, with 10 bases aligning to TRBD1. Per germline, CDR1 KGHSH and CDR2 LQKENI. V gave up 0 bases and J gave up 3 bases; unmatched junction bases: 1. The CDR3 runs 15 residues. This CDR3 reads CASSPPGQGKETQYF. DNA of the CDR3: TGTGCCAGCTCACCACCGGGACAGGGGAAAGAGACCCAGTACTTC.

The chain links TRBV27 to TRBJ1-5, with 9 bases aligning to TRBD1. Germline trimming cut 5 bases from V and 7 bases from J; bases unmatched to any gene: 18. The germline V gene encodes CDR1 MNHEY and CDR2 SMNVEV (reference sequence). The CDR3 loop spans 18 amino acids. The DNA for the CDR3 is TGTGCCAGCAGTCCCCTAATCCCCGGGACAGGGTTGGTCCAGCCCCAGCATTTT. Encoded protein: CASSPLIPGTGLVQPQHF.

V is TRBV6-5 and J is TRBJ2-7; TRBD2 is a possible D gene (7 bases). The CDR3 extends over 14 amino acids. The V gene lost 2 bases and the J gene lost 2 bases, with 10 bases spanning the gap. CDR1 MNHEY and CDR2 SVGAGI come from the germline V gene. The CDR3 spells CASSYGGATYEQYF. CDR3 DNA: TGTGCCAGCAGTTACGGGGGGGCGACCTACGAGCAGTACTTC.

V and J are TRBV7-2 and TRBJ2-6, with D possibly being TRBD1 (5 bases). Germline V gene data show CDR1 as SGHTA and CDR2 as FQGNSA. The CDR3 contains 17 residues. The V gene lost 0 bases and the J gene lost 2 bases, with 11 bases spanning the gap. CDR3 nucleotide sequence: TGTGCCAGCAGCTTAGCGCAGGGTTACGCTGGGGCCAACGTCCTGACTTTC. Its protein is CASSLAQGYAGANVLTF.

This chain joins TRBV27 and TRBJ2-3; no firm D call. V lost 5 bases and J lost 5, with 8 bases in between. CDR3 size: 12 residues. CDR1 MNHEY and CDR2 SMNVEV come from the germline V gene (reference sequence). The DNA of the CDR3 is TGTGCCAGCAGTCCCCGACTAGATACGCAGTATTTT. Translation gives CASSPRLDTQYF.

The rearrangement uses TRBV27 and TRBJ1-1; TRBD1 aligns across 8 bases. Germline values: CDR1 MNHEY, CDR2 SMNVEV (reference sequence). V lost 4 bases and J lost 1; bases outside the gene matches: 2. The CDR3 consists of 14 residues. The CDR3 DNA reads TGTGCCAGCAGTTGGGGGACAGGGAACACTGAAGCTTTCTTT. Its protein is CASSWGTGNTEAFF.

CDR3 in DNA: TGTGCCTGGAGTGTACGGGGCCTAAGCACTGAAGCTTTCTTT. Its translation: CAWSVRGLSTEAFF. The genes are TRBV30 and TRBJ1-1, with TRBD1 as a possible D gene (5 bases). Germline-derived CDR1 and CDR2 are GTSNPN and SVGIG (reference sequence). Between the trimmed V and J ends, which lost 0 bases and 4 bases, there was a span of 12 bases. The CDR3 extends over 14 amino acids.

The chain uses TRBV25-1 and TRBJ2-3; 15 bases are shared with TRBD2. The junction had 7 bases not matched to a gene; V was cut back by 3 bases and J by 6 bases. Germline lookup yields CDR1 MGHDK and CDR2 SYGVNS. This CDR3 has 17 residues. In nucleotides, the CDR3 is TGTGCCAGCAGTGATAGGACTAGCGGGGGGGCGTCGGATACGCAGTATTTT. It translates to CASSDRTSGGASDTQYF.

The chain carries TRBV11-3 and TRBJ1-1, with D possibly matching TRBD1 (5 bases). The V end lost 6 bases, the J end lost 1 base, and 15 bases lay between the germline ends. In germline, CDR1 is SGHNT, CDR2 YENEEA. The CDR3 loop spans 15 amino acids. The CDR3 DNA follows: TGTGCCAGCAGTAAGAATCAGGGAGAGAACACTGAAGCTTTCTTT. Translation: CASSKNQGENTEAFF.

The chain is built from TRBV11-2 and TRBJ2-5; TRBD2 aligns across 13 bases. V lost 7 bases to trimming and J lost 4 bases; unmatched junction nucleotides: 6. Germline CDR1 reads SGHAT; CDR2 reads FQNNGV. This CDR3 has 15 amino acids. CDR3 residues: CASNPTSGRGETQYF. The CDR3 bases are TGTGCCAGCAACCCCACTAGCGGGAGGGGAGAGACCCAGTACTTC.

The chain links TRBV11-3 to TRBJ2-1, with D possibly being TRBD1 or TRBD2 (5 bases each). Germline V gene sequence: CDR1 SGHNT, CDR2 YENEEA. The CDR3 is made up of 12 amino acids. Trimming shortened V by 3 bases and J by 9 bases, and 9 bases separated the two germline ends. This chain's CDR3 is CASSFRDGEQFF. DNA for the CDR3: TGTGCCAGCAGCTTTAGGGACGGTGAGCAGTTCTTC.